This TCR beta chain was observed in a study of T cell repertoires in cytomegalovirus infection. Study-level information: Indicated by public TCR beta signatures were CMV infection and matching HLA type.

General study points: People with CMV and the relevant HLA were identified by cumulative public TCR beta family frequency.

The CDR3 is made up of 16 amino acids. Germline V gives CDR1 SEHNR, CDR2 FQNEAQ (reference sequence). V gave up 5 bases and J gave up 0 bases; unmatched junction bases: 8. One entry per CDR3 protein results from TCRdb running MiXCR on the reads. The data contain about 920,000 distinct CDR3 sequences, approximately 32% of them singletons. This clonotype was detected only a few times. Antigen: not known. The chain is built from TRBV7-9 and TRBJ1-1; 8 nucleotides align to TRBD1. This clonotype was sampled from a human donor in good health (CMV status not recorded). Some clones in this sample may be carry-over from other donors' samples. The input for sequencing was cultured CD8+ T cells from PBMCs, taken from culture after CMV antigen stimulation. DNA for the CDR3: TGTGCCAGCAGCCACGGACAGGGTCTAATGAACACTGAAGCTTTCTTT. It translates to CASSHGQGLMNTEAFF.